Listed here are 6 T cell receptor beta chains from one sample, sequenced in a study of blood T cell repertoires in COVID-19. The data were produced by immunoSEQ multiplex PCR, yet TCRdb's version contains in-frame clones alone and is incomplete. The sample carries about 90,000 clones, around four fifths recorded once. Sequencing was performed on peripheral blood. The origin of the receptors is a woman aged 70 to 79 with active or convalescent COVID-19.

This clone has more than one count but fewer than ten. The chain employs TRBV6-5 and TRBJ1-4, with TRBD1 identical over 7 bases. The CDR3 is 15 residues long. Germline V gives CDR1 MNHEY, CDR2 SVGAGI. V lost 5 bases to trimming and J lost 8 bases; unmatched junction nucleotides: 11. This CDR3 is CASSRETGIGEKLFF. The CDR3 region has the DNA TGTGCCAGCAGTCGGGAGACAGGGATAGGCGAAAAACTGTTTTTT.

The chain is built from TRBV28 and TRBJ1-2, with 11 bases lining up with TRBD1. The CDR3 totals 17 residues. Germline-derived CDR1 and CDR2 are MDHEN and SYDVKM. Trimming took 5 bases from V and 5 from J; bases not matched to a gene: 13. CDR3 DNA sequence: TGTGCCAGCAGTCCCCCAGGGACAGGGGGGAGCGTATATGGCTACACCTTC. Protein product: CASSPPGTGGSVYGYTF.

This chain joins TRBV9 and TRBJ2-1, with 8 positions matching TRBD2. The CDR3 is 16 amino acids. J was trimmed by 1 base and V by 0 bases; bases with no gene match: 3. Germline loops: CDR1 SGDLS, CDR2 YYNGEE. In DNA, the CDR3 is TGTGCCAGCAGCGTAGCCGCGGGGGGTTCCTACAATGAGCAGTTCTTC. It encodes CASSVAAGGSYNEQFF.

The genes are TRBV19 and TRBJ2-7, with 11 bases matching TRBD1. The junction had 3 bases not matched to a gene; V was cut back by 5 bases and J by 0 bases. Germline CDR1 reads LNHDA; CDR2 reads SQIVND (reference sequence). The CDR3 has 15 residues. CDR3 amino acids: CASSSGTGGSYEQYF. CDR3 nucleotides: TGTGCCAGTAGTTCCGGGACAGGGGGCTCCTACGAGCAGTACTTC.

Written as DNA, the CDR3 is TGTGCCAGCAGCTTAAGGCAGGGGTCCTACAATGAGCAGTTCTTC. Its protein is CASSLRQGSYNEQFF. The V call is TRBV5-4, the J call TRBJ2-1; D possibly corresponds to TRBD1 (6 bases). V was clipped by 2 bases and J by 1 base, with 10 bases between them. The CDR3 covers 15 residues. Per germline, CDR1 SGHNT and CDR2 YYREEE (reference sequence).

V usage is TRBV10-3 and J usage is TRBJ2-1; D is perhaps TRBD2 (5 bases). V was shortened by 3 bases and J by 8 bases, with 20 bases between the two germline ends. Germline V CDR1 and CDR2: ENHRY, SYGVKD. This CDR3 comprises 16 residues. The CDR3: CAISESLGLKDYEQFF. The CDR3 DNA follows: TGTGCCATCAGTGAAAGTCTCGGACTCAAGGATTATGAGCAGTTCTTC.